Reported below is one T cell receptor (beta chain). Its target is not known. Time point given: after dendritic cell vaccination, including at tumor progression/relapse. This record belongs to a study of glioma-infiltrating T cells after dendritic cell vaccination. Turning to the study itself: Glioblastoma patients came from Phase I and II dendritic cell vaccination trials. Autologous tumor lysate-pulsed dendritic cell vaccination was given between the early 2000s and the early 2010s.

The length of the CDR3 is 14 residues. Trimming pared 1 base from V and 2 bases from J, leaving 7 bases between. CDR1 is SGHTA and CDR2 is FQGTGA in the germline V gene. Findings and caveats of the study: Estimated pretreatment TIL content predicted outcome after dendritic cell vaccination.

Profiled with immunoSEQ multiplex PCR; TCRdb holds only in-frame clones, not every one. The data show 99,000 or so clones, with nearly 90% seen just once and 2.5% to 3.5% held by the top ten. The rearrangement links TRBV7-3 to TRBJ2-3, with D tentatively TRBD2 (6 bases). The sequencing used blood, collected after dendritic cell vaccination. The clonotype originates from a human donor with glioblastoma. CDR3 in DNA: TGTGCCAGCAGCTTAAGGGACTCCACAGATACGCAGTATTTT. This sequence encodes CASSLRDSTDTQYF.